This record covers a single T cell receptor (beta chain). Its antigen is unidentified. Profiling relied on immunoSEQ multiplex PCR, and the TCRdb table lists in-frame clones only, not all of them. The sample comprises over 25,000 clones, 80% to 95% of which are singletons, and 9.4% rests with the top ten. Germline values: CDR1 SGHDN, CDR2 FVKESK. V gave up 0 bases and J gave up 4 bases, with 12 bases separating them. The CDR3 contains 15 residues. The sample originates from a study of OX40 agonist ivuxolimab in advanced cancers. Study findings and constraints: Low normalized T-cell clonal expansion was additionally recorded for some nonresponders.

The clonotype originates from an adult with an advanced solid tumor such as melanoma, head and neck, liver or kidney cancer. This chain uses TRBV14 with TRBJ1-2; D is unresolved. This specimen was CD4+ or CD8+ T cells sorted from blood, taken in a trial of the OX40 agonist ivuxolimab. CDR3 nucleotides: TGTGCCAGCAGCCAAGATTGGGTGGCAGGCTATGGCTACACCTTC. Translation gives CASSQDWVAGYGYTF.